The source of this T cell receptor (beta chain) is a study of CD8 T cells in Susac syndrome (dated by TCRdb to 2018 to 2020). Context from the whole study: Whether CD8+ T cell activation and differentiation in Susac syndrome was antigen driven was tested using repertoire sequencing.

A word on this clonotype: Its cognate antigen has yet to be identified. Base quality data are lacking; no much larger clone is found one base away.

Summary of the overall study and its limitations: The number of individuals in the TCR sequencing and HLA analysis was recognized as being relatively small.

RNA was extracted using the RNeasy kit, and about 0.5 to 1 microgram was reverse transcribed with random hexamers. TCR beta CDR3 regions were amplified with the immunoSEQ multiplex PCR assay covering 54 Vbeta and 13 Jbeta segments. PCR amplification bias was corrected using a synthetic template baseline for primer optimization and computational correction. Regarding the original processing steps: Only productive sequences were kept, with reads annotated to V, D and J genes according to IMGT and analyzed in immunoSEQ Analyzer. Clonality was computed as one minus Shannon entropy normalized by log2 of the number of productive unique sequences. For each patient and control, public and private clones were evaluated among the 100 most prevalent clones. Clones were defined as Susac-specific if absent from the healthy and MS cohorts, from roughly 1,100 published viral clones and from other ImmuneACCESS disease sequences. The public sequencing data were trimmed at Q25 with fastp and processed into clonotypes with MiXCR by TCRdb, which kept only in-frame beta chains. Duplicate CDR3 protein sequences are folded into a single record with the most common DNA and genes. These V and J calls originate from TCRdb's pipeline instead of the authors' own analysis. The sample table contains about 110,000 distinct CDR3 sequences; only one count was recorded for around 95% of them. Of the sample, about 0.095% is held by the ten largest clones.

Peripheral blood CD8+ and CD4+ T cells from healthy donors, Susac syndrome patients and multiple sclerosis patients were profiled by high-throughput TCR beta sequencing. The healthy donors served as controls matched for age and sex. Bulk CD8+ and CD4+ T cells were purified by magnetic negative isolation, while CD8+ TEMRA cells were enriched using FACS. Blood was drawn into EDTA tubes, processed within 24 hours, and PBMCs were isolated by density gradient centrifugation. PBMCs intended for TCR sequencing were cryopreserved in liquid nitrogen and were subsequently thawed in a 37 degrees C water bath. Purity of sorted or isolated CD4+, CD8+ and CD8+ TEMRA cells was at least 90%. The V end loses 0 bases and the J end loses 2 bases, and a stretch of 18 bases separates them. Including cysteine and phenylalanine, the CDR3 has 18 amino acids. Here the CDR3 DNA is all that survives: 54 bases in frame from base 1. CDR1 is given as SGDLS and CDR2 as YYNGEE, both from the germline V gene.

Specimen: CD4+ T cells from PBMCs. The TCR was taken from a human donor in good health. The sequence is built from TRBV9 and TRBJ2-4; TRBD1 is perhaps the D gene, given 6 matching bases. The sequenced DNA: TGTGCCAGCAGCGTAGATTCGGCCGGACAGCCGACCAAAAACATTCAGTACTTC. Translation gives CASSVDSAGQPTKNIQYF.